This is a list of T cell receptor beta chains from one sample in a study of patients and donors after allogeneic stem cell transplantation. One entry per CDR3 protein results from TCRdb running MiXCR on the RT-PCR reads. The table has 95,000 to 120,000 distinct CDR3 sequences, approximately 35% seen once; the top ten hold 27%. The sequencing input was blood, either unsorted or a sorted T cell fraction (not recorded which). The receptors shown here come from a human donor who was either an allogeneic HSCT recipient or a stem cell or donor lymphocyte infusion donor (not recorded which). It is not recorded whose cells these are; they may come from a transplant donor. Each CDR3 is given with its conserved first and last residue. Each record gives: CDR3 length, V gene, clone size, CDR3 protein. Clone size is given for some rows only: seen once, a few or many times, or a class if the clone is expanded.

CDR3 length: 16; V gene: TRBV6-6; clone size: few; CDR3 protein: CASSYSWGQGGYGYTF
CDR3 length: 16; V gene: TRBV7-9; clone size: few; CDR3 protein: CASSYSLGLAKNIQYF
CDR3 length: 12; V gene: TRBV27; clone size: -; CDR3 protein: CASSLHGVEQYF
CDR3 length: 17; V gene: TRBV7-8; clone size: -; CDR3 protein: CASSLGTGVRSGEKLFF
CDR3 length: 16; V gene: TRBV20-1; clone size: few; CDR3 protein: CSARAMTSGSTDTQYF
CDR3 length: 15; V gene: TRBV2; clone size: -; CDR3 protein: CASDWSGGSTYEQYF
CDR3 length: 15; V gene: TRBV6-5; clone size: few; CDR3 protein: CASRLSGSIPYEQYF
CDR3 length: 15; V gene: TRBV4-3; clone size: -; CDR3 protein: CASSQGWELNTEAFF
CDR3 length: 14; V gene: TRBV12-3/TRBV12-4; clone size: many; CDR3 protein: CASSQRQGDQPQHF
CDR3 length: 14; V gene: TRBV20-1; clone size: -; CDR3 protein: CSASDDRGWRPQHF
CDR3 length: 14; V gene: TRBV4-2; clone size: -; CDR3 protein: CASSQDGRPNEQFF